These 27 T cell receptor beta chains share one sample of origin, sequenced in a study of human thymus T cells (dated by TCRdb to the early 2020s). Thymus tissue was collected as surgical resects that were removed during corrective cardiac surgery. Library preparation employed the immunoSEQ multiplex PCR assay. TCRdb mirrors the immuneACCESS table, restricted to in-frame sequences. Some clones are absent from its copies; in checked studies, under half trace to an unresolved V gene, and the reason for the others is unknown. In this sample the table shows some 72,000 clones, roughly 96% of which occur a single time. Jointly, the top ten make up approximately 0.03% of the sample. The sequencing input was thymus tissue. These receptors were collected from a boy under three years old with a congenital heart defect but otherwise immunologically healthy.

The V gene is TRBV4-3, the J gene TRBJ2-7; 9 bases are shared with TRBD1. The CDR3 is 15 amino acids. With 3 bases clipped from V and 0 bases from J, the junction kept 3 bases outside the gene matches. Germline loops: CDR1 LGHNA, CDR2 YSLEER. As DNA, the CDR3 is TGCGCCAGCAGCCAGGACAGGGGAAGCTCCTACGAGCAGTACTTC. Residues: CASSQDRGSSYEQYF.

J is TRBJ1-4 and V is TRBV29-1; 11 bases agree with TRBD1. Germline values: CDR1 SQVTM, CDR2 ANQGSEA. This CDR3 region has 15 residues. V shed 4 bases and J 5 bases; nucleotides not matched to a gene: 6. The CDR3 spells CSVGDRGSANEKLFF. CDR3 in DNA: TGCAGCGTTGGGGACAGGGGGTCGGCGAATGAAAAACTGTTTTTT. Full variable domain (rest looked up from reference TRBV29-1 and TRBJ1-4): SAVISQKPSRDICQRGTSLTIQCQVDSQVTMMFWYRQQPGQSLTLIATANQGSEATYESGFVIDKFPISRPNLTFSTLTVSNMSPEDSSIYLCSVGDRGSANEKLFFGSGTQLSVL.

The chain has TRBV6-1 and TRBJ1-1; D remains ambiguous. The CDR3 extends over 12 amino acids. Trimming removed 4 bases from V and 7 bases from J, with 10 bases in between. Per the germline V gene, CDR1 is MNHNS and CDR2 is SASEGT. As DNA, the CDR3 is TGTGCCAGCAGTGTCGGAACAGATGAAGCTTTCTTT. As protein: CASSVGTDEAFF.

The chain is built from TRBV10-3 and TRBJ2-7; D might be TRBD1 (6 bases). The CDR3 loop spans 14 amino acids. Trimming took 5 bases from V and 9 from J, leaving 20 bases between them. Germline V CDR1 and CDR2: ENHRY, SYGVKD. In DNA, the CDR3 is TGTGCCATCAGTCAATACCGGGACACCTTACGGCAGTACTTC. This encodes CAISQYRDTLRQYF.

The chain recombines TRBV29-1 with TRBJ1-1; a weak D match, TRBD1 (5 bases). CDR3 length: 12 amino acids. Germline lookup yields CDR1 SQVTM and CDR2 ANQGSEA. V shed 4 bases and J shed 3 bases, with 9 bases lying between them. Here the CDR3 reads CSVGGDYTEAFF. CDR3 nucleotide sequence: TGCAGCGTTGGGGGGGATTACACTGAAGCTTTCTTT.

This chain joins TRBV27 and TRBJ2-1; 9 nucleotides line up with TRBD2. The CDR3 loop spans 20 amino acids. V shed 4 bases, J shed 5 bases, and the junction held 21 bases outside the gene matches. In germline, CDR1 is MNHEY, CDR2 SMNVEV (reference sequence). CDR3 in DNA: TGTGCCAGCAGTTCCGTTCCCTACTCAATAGCGGGAGAAAGTGACAATGAGCAGTTCTTC. Its translation: CASSSVPYSIAGESDNEQFF.

This rearrangement joins TRBV6-1 to TRBJ1-5; no reliable D call. Germline V gene data show CDR1 as MNHNS and CDR2 as SASEGT. The CDR3 covers 20 residues. Trimming took off 3 bases at V and 4 bases at J, with 28 bases between the two ends. In DNA, the CDR3 is TGTGCCAGCAGTGACTTTTCCCGCGAACAGATTAGCGATTCAAATCAGCCCCAGCATTTT. It translates to CASSDFSREQISDSNQPQHF.

The chain is built from TRBV2 and TRBJ1-2; a possible D gene is TRBD1 (6 bases). The V gene lost 10 bases and the J gene lost 2 bases, with 17 bases spanning the gap. Germline CDR1 is SNHLY and CDR2 is FYNNEI. This CDR3 has 14 residues. The CDR3 DNA reads as TGTGCCACTATCGGGACACCCCTGAACTATGGCTACACCTTC. It yields the protein CATIGTPLNYGYTF.

This chain connects TRBV9 to TRBJ2-5, with 8 positions matching TRBD2. With V trimmed by 2 bases and J by 0 bases, 3 bases remained unmatched. The CDR3 extends over 15 amino acids. Germline V lookup: CDR1 SGDLS, CDR2 YYNGEE. CDR3 amino acids: CASSVGGGNQETQYF. The CDR3 DNA is TGTGCCAGCAGCGTGGGCGGGGGGAACCAAGAGACCCAGTACTTC.

V usage is TRBV4-2 and J usage is TRBJ2-7; the D gene is possibly TRBD2 (6 bases). This CDR3 contains 14 residues. V was trimmed by 4 bases and J by 6 bases, leaving 16 bases between them. Germline lookup yields CDR1 LGHNA and CDR2 YNFKEQ. Here the CDR3 DNA reads TGTGCCAGCAGCCCCATACCGGGAGCCCCCGAGCAGTACTTC. Its protein product is CASSPIPGAPEQYF.

This chain links TRBV9 with TRBJ1-1, with a possible D match to TRBD1 (5 bases). Per germline, CDR1 SGDLS and CDR2 YYNGEE. This CDR3 contains 13 residues. V shed 2 bases and J shed 2 bases, with 7 bases lying between them. Here the CDR3 reads CASSVRGNTEAFF. CDR3 DNA sequence: TGTGCCAGCAGCGTGAGGGGTAACACTGAAGCTTTCTTT. The entire variable domain, with the rest obtained from reference TRBV9 and TRBJ1-1, is as follows: DSGVTQTPKHLITATGQRVTLRCSPRSGDLSVYWYQQSLDQGLQFLIQYYNGEERAKGNILERFSAQQFPDLHSELNLSSLELGDSALYFCASSVRGNTEAFFGQGTRLTVV.

The chain is built from TRBV15 and TRBJ2-1; perhaps TRBD1 as D (5 bases). Germline V gene lookup returns CDR1 LNHNV and CDR2 YYDKDF (reference sequence). The CDR3 extends over 15 amino acids. Trimming removed 0 bases at V and 5 bases at J, with 11 bases between. CDR3 amino acids: CATSRDGRVDNEQFF. The CDR3 DNA sequence: TGTGCCACCAGCAGAGATGGCAGGGTGGACAATGAGCAGTTCTTC.

V and J are TRBV27 and TRBJ2-7; TRBD2 aligns across 8 bases. There are 16 residues in the CDR3. CDR1 is MNHEY and CDR2 is SMNVEV in the germline V gene (reference sequence). V lost 2 bases and J lost 1; bases outside the gene matches: 7. The CDR3 region is CASSLKRGLVSYEQYF. The CDR3 coding sequence is TGTGCCAGCAGTTTAAAAAGGGGACTAGTTTCCTACGAGCAGTACTTC.

The chain employs TRBV11-3 and TRBJ2-1; 13 nucleotides align to TRBD2. The V and J ends lost 8 bases and 2 bases, in that order; junction bases with no gene match: 12. There are 18 residues in the CDR3. Germline V CDR1 and CDR2: SGHNT, YENEEA. The CDR3 DNA follows: TGTGCCAGCCCTATACTAGCGGGGGGGCCCGAAGCCTACAATGAGCAGTTCTTC. Translation: CASPILAGGPEAYNEQFF.

The V gene is TRBV18, the J gene TRBJ2-1, with a weak D call TRBD2 (5 bases). CDR1 is KGHSH and CDR2 is LQKENI in the germline V gene. Trimming shortened V by 0 bases and J by 3 bases, and 6 bases separated the two germline ends. This CDR3 spans 14 amino acids. The DNA for the CDR3 is TGTGCCAGCTCACCACCCCGGGGCTACAATGAGCAGTTCTTC. Amino acid sequence: CASSPPRGYNEQFF.

This chain connects TRBV12-5 to TRBJ1-2, with D maybe TRBD1 (5 bases). The CDR3 extends over 13 amino acids. CDR1 LGHNT and CDR2 FRNRAP come from the germline V gene. Trimming stripped 2 bases from V and 8 bases from J, with 12 bases between. CDR3 in amino acids: CASGLRGTIGYTF. The CDR3 DNA is TGTGCTAGTGGTTTGCGTGGGACTATAGGCTACACCTTC.

V gene TRBV5-1 combines with J gene TRBJ2-7, with TRBD1 identical over 10 bases. The germline gives CDR1 SGHRS, CDR2 YFSETQ. V dropped 2 bases and J dropped 2; count of bases not matched to a gene: 13. The CDR3 is 18 residues long. CDR3 coding DNA: TGCGCCAGCAGCTTCCGCACAACAAGACAGGGGGCGACCTACGAGCAGTACTTC. Encoded protein: CASSFRTTRQGATYEQYF.

V and J are TRBV2 and TRBJ2-2; D possibly uses TRBD1 or TRBD2 (6 bases each). Germline CDR1 reads SNHLY; CDR2 reads FYNNEI. The CDR3 runs to 15 residues. Trimming left V 6 bases short and J 7 bases short, with 18 bases between. The CDR3 nucleotides read TGTGCCAGCAGGGCCGGGGGCGCAGGGGTCGGGGAGCTGTTTTTT. It yields the protein CASRAGGAGVGELFF.

Written as DNA, the CDR3 is TGTGCCAGCAGCTTAGTGTTAGCGGGAGGGCCGACAGATACGCAGTATTTT. Its translation: CASSLVLAGGPTDTQYF. This sequence joins TRBV7-2 and TRBJ2-3; 11 bases are a match to TRBD2. This CDR3 contains 17 residues. V lost 1 base to trimming and J lost 3 bases; unmatched junction nucleotides: 6. Germline lookup yields CDR1 SGHTA and CDR2 FQGNSA.

The chain uses TRBV18 and TRBJ2-4; 7 bases are a match to TRBD1. With V trimmed by 3 bases and J by 0 bases, 11 bases remained unmatched. The CDR3 covers 18 residues. Germline V gene sequence: CDR1 KGHSH, CDR2 LQKENI. CDR3 sequence reads: CASSPGTAYKLAKNIQYF. In DNA form, the CDR3 reads TGTGCCAGCTCACCCGGGACAGCTTATAAGTTAGCCAAAAACATTCAGTACTTC.

This chain joins TRBV13 and TRBJ1-6, with D possibly matching TRBD1 (6 bases). The V end lost 2 bases, the J end lost 9 bases, and 17 bases lay between the germline ends. Germline V lookup: CDR1 PRHDT, CDR2 FYEKMQ (reference sequence). The CDR3 consists of 16 residues. CDR3 protein: CASSLSSDSASSPLHF. CDR3 DNA sequence: TGTGCCAGCAGCTTATCGTCGGACAGTGCTAGTTCACCCCTCCACTTT.

This clone was counted a single time. The rearrangement joins TRBV4-1 to TRBJ2-5; 8 positions match TRBD1. The CDR3 consists of 19 residues. Germline V gene lookup returns CDR1 MGHRA and CDR2 YSYEKL. J lost 5 bases, V lost 0 bases, and 17 bases had no gene match. Here the CDR3 reads CASSQEGPGSRGRVETQYF. CDR3 DNA: TGCGCCAGCAGCCAAGAAGGCCCGGGGTCCAGGGGGCGGGTTGAGACCCAGTACTTC.

This chain uses TRBV5-1 with TRBJ2-2, with 13 bases lining up with TRBD2. This CDR3 region has 19 residues. Germline CDR1 reads SGHRS; CDR2 reads YFSETQ. V shed 4 bases and J 5 bases; nucleotides not matched to a gene: 14. CDR3 nucleotides: TGCGCCAGCAGCGCCAACCCCGGGACTAGCGGGATTGGTACCGGGGAGCTGTTTTTT. It is translated as CASSANPGTSGIGTGELFF.

The CDR3 DNA follows: TGTGCCAGCAGCTTAGACCCCTCCTCGATCGGCCCTGAAGCTTTCTTT. It codes for CASSLDPSSIGPEAFF. V gene TRBV11-2 combines with J gene TRBJ1-1; no definite D call. V shed 0 bases and J shed 6 bases, with 17 bases lying between them. The CDR3 has 16 residues. Germline loops: CDR1 SGHAT, CDR2 FQNNGV.

The V call is TRBV19, the J call TRBJ2-2; TRBD1 aligns across 8 bases. Per germline, CDR1 LNHDA and CDR2 SQIVND (reference sequence). V shed 4 bases and J 9 bases; nucleotides not matched to a gene: 7. This CDR3 spans 14 amino acids. In DNA form, the CDR3 reads TGTGCCAGTAGTACCCACCGGGACAGGCGGGAGCTGTTTTTT. Its protein product is CASSTHRDRRELFF.

This chain joins TRBV13 and TRBJ2-7, with 7 bases identical to TRBD1. The germline CDR1 and CDR2 sequences are PRHDT and FYEKMQ (reference sequence). There are 13 residues in the CDR3. Germline trimming cut 5 bases from V and 3 bases from J; bases unmatched to any gene: 4. The CDR3 DNA reads as TGTGCCAGCAGCGTAACAGGGGACTACGAGCAGTACTTC. Its protein is CASSVTGDYEQYF.

A few counts support this clone. The V and J genes are TRBV27 and TRBJ2-3; D is possibly TRBD2 (5 bases). This CDR3 is 15 amino acids long. The germline gives CDR1 MNHEY, CDR2 SMNVEV (reference sequence). Trimming cost V 8 bases and J 1 base, with 16 bases left between them. The chain's CDR3 is CASAPGERGTDTQYF. CDR3 coding DNA: TGTGCCAGCGCTCCCGGGGAGAGGGGCACAGATACGCAGTATTTT.